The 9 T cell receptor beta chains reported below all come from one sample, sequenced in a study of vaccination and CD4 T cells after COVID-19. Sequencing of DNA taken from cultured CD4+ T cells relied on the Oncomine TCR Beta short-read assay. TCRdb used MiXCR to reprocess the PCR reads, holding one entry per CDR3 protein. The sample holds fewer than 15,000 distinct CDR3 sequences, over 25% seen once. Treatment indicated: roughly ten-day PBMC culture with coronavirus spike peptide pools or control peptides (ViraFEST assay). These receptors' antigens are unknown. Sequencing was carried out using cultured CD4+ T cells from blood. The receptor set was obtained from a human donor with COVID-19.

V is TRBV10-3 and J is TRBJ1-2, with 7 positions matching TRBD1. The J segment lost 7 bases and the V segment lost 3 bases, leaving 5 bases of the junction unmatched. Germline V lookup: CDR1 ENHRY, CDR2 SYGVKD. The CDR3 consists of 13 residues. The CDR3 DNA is TGTGCCATCAGTGATCAGGGGGTCCGTGGCTACACCTTC. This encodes CAISDQGVRGYTF.

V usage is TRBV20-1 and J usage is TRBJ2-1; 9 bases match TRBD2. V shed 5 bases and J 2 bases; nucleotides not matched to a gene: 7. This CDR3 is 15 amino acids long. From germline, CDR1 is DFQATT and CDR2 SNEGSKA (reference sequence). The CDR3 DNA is TGCAGTGCTCCGGGGGCGGGGGGGCCCTACAATGAGCAGTTCTTC. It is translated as CSAPGAGGPYNEQFF.

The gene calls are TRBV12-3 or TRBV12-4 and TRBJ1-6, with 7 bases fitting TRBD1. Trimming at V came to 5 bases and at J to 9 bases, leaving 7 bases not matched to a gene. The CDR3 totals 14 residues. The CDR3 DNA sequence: TGTGCCAGCAGTACCGGGACAGCGGCTTCACCCCTCCACTTT. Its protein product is CASSTGTAASPLHF.

In DNA form, the CDR3 reads TGTGCCAGCCGGATAGTTGGAGAGACCCAGTACTTC. Amino acids: CASRIVGETQYF. The V call is TRBV5-6, the J call TRBJ2-5; D is unclear. Deletions cut 7 bases from V and 4 bases from J, with 11 bases between. This CDR3 is 12 amino acids long. Looked up from germline, CDR1 is SGHDT and CDR2 is YYEEEE.

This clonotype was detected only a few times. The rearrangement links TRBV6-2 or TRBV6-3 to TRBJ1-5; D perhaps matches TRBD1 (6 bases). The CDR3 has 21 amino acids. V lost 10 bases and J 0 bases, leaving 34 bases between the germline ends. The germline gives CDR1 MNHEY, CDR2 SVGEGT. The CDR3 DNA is TGTGCCAAACGAAAGGCTGGGACACAGCGAATCAACCCTTATAGCAATCAGCCCCAGCATTTT. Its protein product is CAKRKAGTQRINPYSNQPQHF.

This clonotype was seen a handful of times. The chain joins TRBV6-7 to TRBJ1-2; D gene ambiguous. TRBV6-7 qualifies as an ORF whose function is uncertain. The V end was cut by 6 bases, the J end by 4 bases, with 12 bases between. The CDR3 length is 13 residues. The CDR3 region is CASSDTSFYGYTF. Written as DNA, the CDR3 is TGTGCCAGCAGCGACACGTCTTTCTATGGCTACACCTTC.

The CDR3 DNA is TGCGCCAGCAGCCCGCAAGACTGGCGTAATACGCAGTATTTT. It specifies CASSPQDWRNTQYF. The V call is TRBV5-1, the J call TRBJ2-3; D gene uncertain. This CDR3 contains 14 residues. V dropped 4 bases and J dropped 7 bases, with 16 bases sitting between them. Germline V CDR1 and CDR2: SGHRS, YFSETQ. Full variable domain (missing parts from reference TRBV5-1 and TRBJ2-3): KAGVTQTPRYLIKTRGQQVTLSCSPISGHRSVSWYQQTPGQGLQFLFEYFSETQRNKGNFPGRFSGRQFSNSRSEMNVSTLELGDSALYLCASSPQDWRNTQYFGPGTRLTVL.

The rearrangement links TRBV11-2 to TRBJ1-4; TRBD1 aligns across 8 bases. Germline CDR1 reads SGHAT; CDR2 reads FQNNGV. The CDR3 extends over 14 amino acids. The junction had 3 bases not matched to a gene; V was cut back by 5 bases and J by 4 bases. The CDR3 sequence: CASSPRGLNEKLFF. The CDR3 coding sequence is TGTGCCAGCAGCCCCAGGGGGCTTAATGAAAAACTGTTTTTT. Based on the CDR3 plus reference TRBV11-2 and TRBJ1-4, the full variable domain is EAGVAQSPRYKIIEKRQSVAFWCNPISGHATLYWYQQILGQGPKLLIQFQNNGVVDDSQLPKDRFSAERLKGVDSTLKIQPAKLEDSAVYLCASSPRGLNEKLFFGSGTQLSVL.

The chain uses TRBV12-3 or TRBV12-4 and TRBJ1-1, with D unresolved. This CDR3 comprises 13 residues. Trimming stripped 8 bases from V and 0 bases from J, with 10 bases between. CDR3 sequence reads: CASGKVLNTEAFF. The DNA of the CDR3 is TGTGCCAGCGGCAAGGTCTTGAACACTGAAGCTTTCTTT.